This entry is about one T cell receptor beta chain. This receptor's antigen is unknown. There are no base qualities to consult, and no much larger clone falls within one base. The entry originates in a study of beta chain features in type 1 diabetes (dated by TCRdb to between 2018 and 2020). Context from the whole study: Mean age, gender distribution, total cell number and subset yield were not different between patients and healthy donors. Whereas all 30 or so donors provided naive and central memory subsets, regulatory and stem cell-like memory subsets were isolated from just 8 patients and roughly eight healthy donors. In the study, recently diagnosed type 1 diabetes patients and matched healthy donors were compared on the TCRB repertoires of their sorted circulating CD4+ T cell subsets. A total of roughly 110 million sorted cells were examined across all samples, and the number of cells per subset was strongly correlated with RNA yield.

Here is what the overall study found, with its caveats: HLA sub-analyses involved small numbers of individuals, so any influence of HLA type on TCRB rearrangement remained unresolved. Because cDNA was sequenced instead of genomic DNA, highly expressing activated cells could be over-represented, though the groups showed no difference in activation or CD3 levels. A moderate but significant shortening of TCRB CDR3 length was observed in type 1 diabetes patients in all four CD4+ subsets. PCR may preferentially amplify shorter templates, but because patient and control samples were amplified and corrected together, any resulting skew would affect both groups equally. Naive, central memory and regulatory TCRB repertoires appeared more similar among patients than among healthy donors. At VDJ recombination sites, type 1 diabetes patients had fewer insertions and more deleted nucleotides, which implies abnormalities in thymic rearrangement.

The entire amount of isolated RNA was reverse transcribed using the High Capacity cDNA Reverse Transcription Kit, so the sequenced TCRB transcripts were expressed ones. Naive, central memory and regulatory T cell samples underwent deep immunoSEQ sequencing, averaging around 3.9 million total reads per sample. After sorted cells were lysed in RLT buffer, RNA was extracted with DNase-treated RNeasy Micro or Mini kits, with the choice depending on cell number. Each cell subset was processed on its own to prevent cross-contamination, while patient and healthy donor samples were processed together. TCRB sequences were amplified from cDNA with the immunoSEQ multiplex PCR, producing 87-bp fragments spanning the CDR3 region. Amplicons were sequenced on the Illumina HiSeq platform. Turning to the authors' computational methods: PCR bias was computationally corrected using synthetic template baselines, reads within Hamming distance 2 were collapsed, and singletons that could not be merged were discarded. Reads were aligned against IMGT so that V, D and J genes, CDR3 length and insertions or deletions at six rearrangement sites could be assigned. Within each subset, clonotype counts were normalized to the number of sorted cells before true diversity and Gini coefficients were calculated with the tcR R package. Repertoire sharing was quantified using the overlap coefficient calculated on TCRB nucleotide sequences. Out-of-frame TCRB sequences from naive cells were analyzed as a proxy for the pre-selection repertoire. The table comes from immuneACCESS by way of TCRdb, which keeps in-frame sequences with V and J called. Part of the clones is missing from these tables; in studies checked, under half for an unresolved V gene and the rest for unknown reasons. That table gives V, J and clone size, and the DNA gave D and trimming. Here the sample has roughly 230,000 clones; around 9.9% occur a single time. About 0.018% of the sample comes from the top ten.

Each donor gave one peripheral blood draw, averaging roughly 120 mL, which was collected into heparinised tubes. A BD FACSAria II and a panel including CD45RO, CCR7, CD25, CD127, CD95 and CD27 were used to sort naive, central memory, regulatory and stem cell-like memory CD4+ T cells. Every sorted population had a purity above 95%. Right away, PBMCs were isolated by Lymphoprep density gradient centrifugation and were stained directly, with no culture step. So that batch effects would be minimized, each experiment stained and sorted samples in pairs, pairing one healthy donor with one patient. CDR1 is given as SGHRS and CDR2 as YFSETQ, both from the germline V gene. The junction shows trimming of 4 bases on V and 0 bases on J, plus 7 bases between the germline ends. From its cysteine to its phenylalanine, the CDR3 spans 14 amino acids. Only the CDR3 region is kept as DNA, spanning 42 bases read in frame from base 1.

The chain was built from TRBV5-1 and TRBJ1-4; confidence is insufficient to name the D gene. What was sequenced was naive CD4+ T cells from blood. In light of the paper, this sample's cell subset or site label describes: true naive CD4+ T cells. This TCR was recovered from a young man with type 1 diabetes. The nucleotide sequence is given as TGCGCCAGCAGCCGCGGTACAACTAATGAAAAACTGTTTTTT. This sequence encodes CASSRGTTNEKLFF.